This TCR beta chain was documented in a study of blood T cell repertoires in COVID-19 (dated by TCRdb to 2020 to 2022). Study-wide context: Samples from collaborators originated in the United States, Italy and Spain and spanned both the acute and convalescent phases of COVID-19. A de-identified subject ID, COVID-19 status, age in years and sex were almost always included in the sample metadata. Where available, HLA class I and class II types were obtained from metadata supplied by the sample provider rather than from assay-based typing. The prospective study material was composed of cDNA or gDNA derived from T cells, B-cell-depleted T cells, or PBMCs. The dataset comprised deeply sampled blood TCRbeta repertoires from subjects exposed to, actively infected with, or recovered from COVID-19. Samples came from the ongoing ImmuneRACE study (first 160 participants) plus 1,254 subjects from 6 global collaborators. A freely available public database, intended as a resource for researchers studying the immune response to SARS-CoV-2, is where the repertoires were released. General findings and caveats noted by the study authors: The quantity of clinical and demographic metadata differed by source and by participant and was supplied without curation.

The immunoSEQ Assay, a bias-controlled multiplex PCR, was used to amplify TCRbeta CDR3 regions from genomic DNA. The study's processing was this. Within the assay, amplification of reference gene primers was used to estimate how many nucleated cells each sample contained. Sequence reads were collapsed and filtered to measure the absolute abundance of every unique TCRbeta CDR3 rearrangement. Productive Simpson clonality was computed per sample as the square root of Simpson's diversity index over productive rearrangements. TCRdb holds this immuneACCESS table with in-frame rearrangements only. Some clones are missing; in checked studies, unresolved V genes explain under half, and the rest has no known cause. V and J calls and clone size are those listed in that table; D and trimming were worked out from the DNA. This sample lists under 300,000 clones; approximately 88% were detected once. The top ten clones comprise roughly 1.5% of the sample.

V is clipped by 10 bases and J by 0 bases, and the sequence between their germline boundaries is 19 bases long. CDR1 and CDR2 are read off the germline V gene (reference sequence) as LNHDA and SQIVND. The CDR3, cysteine through phenylalanine, is 15 amino acids long. Only the CDR3 portion is preserved as DNA: 45 bases, with reading frame beginning at the first base. In Seattle, one collaborating source enrolled patients while the infection was active and tracked those patients longitudinally over the course of disease. The collaborating institutions used their own protocols to collect whole blood in K2EDTA tubes. For TCRbeta analysis, collaborators shipped samples in one of three forms: frozen whole blood, isolated PBMCs, or DNA extracted from either of those sample types. On this clone: The specificity of this receptor is unknown. Base quality data are lacking; no much larger clone is found one base away.

This receptor was identified in a human donor with COVID-19, enrolled during active disease. The donor label of this sample is uncertain. The sequenced material came from peripheral blood. In this chain, TRBV19 is recombined with TRBJ2-7; possibly the D gene is TRBD2, per 6 matching bases. The nucleotides are TGTGCCACCACTCTCGGGACTTCACGCTCCTACGAGCAGTACTTC. This gives the protein CATTLGTSRSYEQYF.